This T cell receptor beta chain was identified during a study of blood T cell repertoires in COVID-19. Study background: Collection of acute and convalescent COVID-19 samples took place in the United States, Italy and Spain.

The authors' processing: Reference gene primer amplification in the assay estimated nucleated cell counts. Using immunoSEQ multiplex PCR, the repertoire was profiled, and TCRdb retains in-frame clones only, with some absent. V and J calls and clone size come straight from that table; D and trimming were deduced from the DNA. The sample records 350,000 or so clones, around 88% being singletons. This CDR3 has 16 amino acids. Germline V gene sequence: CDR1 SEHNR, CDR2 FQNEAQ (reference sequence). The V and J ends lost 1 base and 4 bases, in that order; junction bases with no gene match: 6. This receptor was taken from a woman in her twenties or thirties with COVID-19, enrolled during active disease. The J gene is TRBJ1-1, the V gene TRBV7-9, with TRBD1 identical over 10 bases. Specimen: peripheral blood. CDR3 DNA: TGTGCCAGCAGCTTAGGACAGGGGGCGAGCGGCACTGAAGCTTTCTTT. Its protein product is CASSLGQGASGTEAFF.